Presented here are 14 T cell receptor beta chains from one specimen sequenced in a study of long-term antiretroviral therapy in people with HIV. At the survey level, the v3.0 immunoSEQ assay was run. Clones were sequenced by immunoSEQ multiplex PCR, and TCRdb holds only the in-frame ones, with some missing. The profile covers tens of thousands of clones, with 90% to 95% appearing a single time and 2.5% to 3.5% taken by the ten largest. Sequencing was performed on unsorted PBMCs, taken 3.7 years after starting antiretroviral therapy. The receptor source for this set is a woman in her forties or fifties with HIV.

The chain uses TRBV11-2 and TRBJ2-7, with TRBD2 matching 10 bases. V gave up 11 bases and J gave up 4 bases; unmatched junction bases: 11. CDR3 length: 14 amino acids. CDR1 is SGHAT, CDR2 FQNNGV, per germline. The CDR3 sequence: CAATPGLALYEQYF. The CDR3, as DNA: TGTGCCGCAACACCGGGACTAGCGTTGTACGAGCAGTACTTC.

The genes are TRBV11-2 and TRBJ2-4; 8 bases are a match to TRBD1. The V and J ends lost 4 bases and 0 bases, in that order; junction bases with no gene match: 8. The germline V gene encodes CDR1 SGHAT and CDR2 FQNNGV. This CDR3 spans 17 amino acids. Here the CDR3 reads CASSSTDRVLAKNIQYF. CDR3 DNA sequence: TGTGCCAGCAGCTCCACGGACAGGGTGTTAGCCAAAAACATTCAGTACTTC.

The chain couples TRBV9 to TRBJ2-7; 11 bases fit TRBD2. Trimming at V came to 0 bases and at J to 3 bases, leaving 2 bases not matched to a gene. This CDR3 has 15 amino acids. Germline-derived CDR1 and CDR2 are SGDLS and YYNGEE. The CDR3 region is CASSVAGTSGYEQYF. The DNA of the CDR3 is TGTGCCAGCAGCGTAGCGGGGACTAGCGGCTACGAGCAGTACTTC.

The rearrangement uses TRBV2 and TRBJ2-1; 11 nucleotides match TRBD2. Germline V CDR1 and CDR2: SNHLY, FYNNEI. V was clipped by 3 bases and J by 4 bases; unmatched bases: 5. The CDR3 is 16 residues long. The CDR3 bases are TGTGCCAGCAGTGAGGTGACTAGCGGGGTTTACAATGAGCAGTTCTTC. Translating it yields CASSEVTSGVYNEQFF.

The chain combines TRBV5-1 with TRBJ2-4; the match to TRBD1 covers 7 bases. The CDR3 has 16 amino acids. Germline V lookup: CDR1 SGHRS, CDR2 YFSETQ. J gave up 1 base and V 3 bases, and 7 bases lay outside the gene matches. CDR3 loop: CASSSQGLGAKNIQYF. The CDR3 bases are TGCGCCAGCAGCTCACAGGGGCTAGGGGCCAAAAACATTCAGTACTTC.

The CDR3 loop reads CASSDFWQGRLNYGYTF. CDR3 coding DNA: TGCGCCAGCAGTGACTTTTGGCAGGGCCGGCTTAACTATGGCTACACCTTC. The chain carries TRBV10-1 and TRBJ1-2, with a weak D call TRBD1 (5 bases). V was trimmed by 3 bases and J by 1 base, leaving 18 bases between them. CDR3 length: 17 amino acids. In germline, CDR1 is WNHNN, CDR2 SYGVQD (reference sequence).

The chain carries TRBV7-9 and TRBJ2-7; a possible D gene is TRBD1 (6 bases). Trimming shortened V by 1 base and J by 6 bases, and 10 bases separated the two germline ends. The CDR3 length is 13 residues. Germline CDR1 is SEHNR and CDR2 is FQNEAQ (reference sequence). For the CDR3, the DNA is TGTGCCAGCAGCTTAGTTTTACAGGGCGAGCAGTACTTC. This codes for CASSLVLQGEQYF.

The rearrangement joins TRBV6-6 to TRBJ2-1; D possibly corresponds to TRBD2 (6 bases). Germline V CDR1 and CDR2: MNHNY, SVGAGI (reference sequence). The CDR3 spans 16 residues. Trimming took 5 bases from V and 0 from J, leaving 14 bases between them. CDR3 nucleotide sequence: TGTGCCAGCAGTCCCCGCGGGACTTCCTCCTACAATGAGCAGTTCTTC. It is translated as CASSPRGTSSYNEQFF.

V gene TRBV5-6 combines with J gene TRBJ2-1; 14 positions match TRBD2. Germline lookup yields CDR1 SGHDT and CDR2 YYEEEE. The trim removed 2 bases at V and 6 bases at J, leaving 4 bases unmatched. This CDR3 region has 16 residues. The CDR3, as DNA: TGTGCCAGCAGCTTACGACTAGCGGGGGGGCCCAATGAGCAGTTCTTC. This translates into CASSLRLAGGPNEQFF.

The chain carries TRBV9 and TRBJ2-7; D call uncertain. In germline, CDR1 is SGDLS, CDR2 YYNGEE. The CDR3 runs 15 residues. Trimming left V 0 bases short and J 2 bases short, with 12 bases between. The CDR3 DNA follows: TGTGCCAGCAGCGTAGGCCCCTCGGATACCTACGAGCAGTACTTC. Its protein is CASSVGPSDTYEQYF.

The chain has TRBV7-2 and TRBJ2-5; no clear D gene. CDR3 length equals 13 residues. CDR1 SGHTA and CDR2 FQGNSA come from the germline V gene. Between the trimmed V and J ends, which lost 0 bases and 2 bases, there was a span of 4 bases. CDR3 sequence (DNA): TGTGCCAGCAGCTTAGCCCAGCAAGAGACCCAGTACTTC. Its protein is CASSLAQQETQYF.

The rearrangement joins TRBV9 to TRBJ2-1, with D perhaps matching TRBD1 (6 bases). Germline-derived CDR1 and CDR2 are SGDLS and YYNGEE. This CDR3 comprises 15 residues. V lost 4 bases, J lost 0 bases, and 11 bases lay in between. The CDR3 DNA reads TGTGCCAGCAGCCCGACGGACAGCTCCTACAATGAGCAGTTCTTC. Translating gives CASSPTDSSYNEQFF. The full variable domain, its missing parts supplied by reference TRBV9 and TRBJ2-1, is DSGVTQTPKHLITATGQRVTLRCSPRSGDLSVYWYQQSLDQGLQFLIQYYNGEERAKGNILERFSAQQFPDLHSELNLSSLELGDSALYFCASSPTDSSYNEQFFGPGTRLTVL.

This sequence joins TRBV7-3 and TRBJ2-2; D tentatively reads TRBD1 or TRBD2 (5 bases each). Trimming removed 0 bases from V and 1 base from J, with 18 bases in between. CDR1 SGHTA and CDR2 FQGTGA come from the germline V gene. There are 19 residues in the CDR3. CDR3 amino acids: CASSLTGWGREGNTGELFF. In DNA form, the CDR3 reads TGTGCCAGCAGCTTAACCGGGTGGGGACGGGAAGGGAACACCGGGGAGCTGTTTTTT.

The V call is TRBV9, the J call TRBJ1-1, with TRBD1 identical over 8 bases. CDR3 length: 14 amino acids. The germline V gene has CDR1 SGDLS and CDR2 YYNGEE. J was trimmed by 7 bases and V by 2 bases; bases with no gene match: 7. CDR3 DNA: TGTGCCAGCAGCGTTAAAGACAGGGGTGGTGAAGCTTTCTTT. Translated, it gives CASSVKDRGGEAFF.